A selection of T cell receptor beta chains follows, all from one sample in a study of shared clonotypes between healthy human individuals. Generated by immunoSEQ multiplex PCR, the TCRdb table keeps only in-frame clones and is missing some. Among some 1.4 million clones listed, roughly 96% were seen once. Sample: naive CD4+ T cells sorted from blood. These receptors all come from a man aged 25 to 40 in good health. CDR3s include the opening cysteine and the closing phenylalanine or tryptophan. The order of the fields is D gene, V gene, J gene, clone size, CDR3 DNA, CDR3 protein. A D gene is named only where the DNA matches it firmly. Only part of the rows carry a size: once, few, many, or a class if the clone is expanded.

d_gene: TRBD1; v_gene: TRBV5-1; j_gene: TRBJ2-7; abundance: -; CDR3nt: TGCGCCAGCAGCCTCCAGGCCACAGGGGTGGGTTCTTACGAGCAGTACTTC; CDR3aa: CASSLQATGVGSYEQYF
d_gene: -; v_gene: TRBV28; j_gene: TRBJ1-3; abundance: -; CDR3nt: TGTGCCAGCAGTTTCTCAGGGGCCGATGCTTGGAGCACCATATATTTT; CDR3aa: CASSFSGADAWSTIYF
d_gene: -; v_gene: TRBV19; j_gene: TRBJ1-5; abundance: -; CDR3nt: TGTGCCAGTAGTCCTCGGGACGGTTGGGTTCAGCCCCAGCATTTT; CDR3aa: CASSPRDGWVQPQHF
d_gene: -; v_gene: TRBV5-4; j_gene: TRBJ1-2; abundance: -; CDR3nt: TGTGCCAGCAGCTTGGGACAGGAGGGGCCGGGTGGCTACACCTTC; CDR3aa: CASSLGQEGPGGYTF
d_gene: -; v_gene: TRBV19; j_gene: TRBJ1-1; abundance: -; CDR3nt: TGTGCCAGTAGTAGGTTCGGTATCGGCGCGAACACTGAAGCTTTCTTT; CDR3aa: CASSRFGIGANTEAFF
d_gene: -; v_gene: TRBV5-5; j_gene: TRBJ1-3; abundance: -; CDR3nt: TGTGCCAGCAGCTTGGCCGATGGCTCTGGAAACACCATATATTTT; CDR3aa: CASSLADGSGNTIYF
d_gene: -; v_gene: TRBV7-9; j_gene: TRBJ2-3; abundance: once; CDR3nt: TGTGCCAGCAGCTCCACAGATATGCAGTATTTT; CDR3aa: CASSSTDMQYF
d_gene: TRBD1; v_gene: TRBV9; j_gene: TRBJ2-7; abundance: -; CDR3nt: TGTGCCAGCAGCGTAGCTTGGGACAGCTACTACGAGCAGTACTTC; CDR3aa: CASSVAWDSYYEQYF
d_gene: -; v_gene: TRBV5-1; j_gene: TRBJ2-7; abundance: -; CDR3nt: TGCGCCAGCAGCTTGGCCGTCTACTCCTACGAGCAGTACTTC; CDR3aa: CASSLAVYSYEQYF
d_gene: TRBD1; v_gene: TRBV18; j_gene: TRBJ2-1; abundance: -; CDR3nt: TGTGCCAGCTCACCCAGGGGGACCAATGAGCAGTTCTTC; CDR3aa: CASSPRGTNEQFF
d_gene: -; v_gene: TRBV11-2; j_gene: TRBJ1-1; abundance: once; CDR3nt: TGTGCCAGCAGCTTTGACAGGCCATCTGAAGCTTTCTTT; CDR3aa: CASSFDRPSEAFF
d_gene: -; v_gene: TRBV10-2; j_gene: TRBJ1-1; abundance: -; CDR3nt: TGCGCCAGCAGGACACAGGGCCTGAACACTGAAGCTTTCTTT; CDR3aa: CASRTQGLNTEAFF
d_gene: -; v_gene: TRBV15; j_gene: TRBJ2-6; abundance: -; CDR3nt: TGTGCCACCAGCAGAGGGAACAGTGCTGGGGCCAACGTCCTGACTTTC; CDR3aa: CATSRGNSAGANVLTF
d_gene: TRBD2; v_gene: TRBV19; j_gene: TRBJ2-1; abundance: -; CDR3nt: TGTGCCAGTAGTAGTCTAGCGGGAAGGGGTGAGCAGTTCTTC; CDR3aa: CASSSLAGRGEQFF
d_gene: -; v_gene: TRBV5-1; j_gene: TRBJ2-3; abundance: -; CDR3nt: TGCGCCAGCAGCCTATCGGCTGGTACGCAGTATTTT; CDR3aa: CASSLSAGTQYF
d_gene: TRBD1; v_gene: TRBV11-2; j_gene: TRBJ2-7; abundance: -; CDR3nt: TGTGCCAGCAGCTTAGATCCCACCACTCGACAGGGAATATACTACGAGCAGTACTTC; CDR3aa: CASSLDPTTRQGIYYEQYF
d_gene: TRBD2; v_gene: TRBV9; j_gene: TRBJ2-3; abundance: -; CDR3nt: TGTGCCAGCAGCGTCTCTTCTAGCGGGAGCACAGATACGCAGTATTTT; CDR3aa: CASSVSSSGSTDTQYF
d_gene: -; v_gene: TRBV18; j_gene: TRBJ2-1; abundance: -; CDR3nt: TGTGCCAGCTCTCGGATAGGTGAGCAGTTCTTC; CDR3aa: CASSRIGEQFF
d_gene: -; v_gene: TRBV11-2; j_gene: TRBJ1-2; abundance: -; CDR3nt: TGTGCCAGCAGCCATGGGGACGTCGGCTACACCTTC; CDR3aa: CASSHGDVGYTF
d_gene: TRBD1; v_gene: TRBV5-1; j_gene: TRBJ1-4; abundance: -; CDR3nt: TGCGCCAGTATAACGGGACAGGGGGTTGAAAAACTGTTTTTT; CDR3aa: CASITGQGVEKLFF
d_gene: -; v_gene: TRBV14; j_gene: TRBJ1-2; abundance: once; CDR3nt: TGTGCCAGCAGCCAAGGCAGCTACGGATATGGCTACACCTTC; CDR3aa: CASSQGSYGYGYTF
d_gene: TRBD2; v_gene: TRBV28; j_gene: TRBJ2-7; abundance: -; CDR3nt: TGTGCCAGCAGTTTGATAGCGGGAGGGCCAAGGTCCTACGAGCAGTACTTC; CDR3aa: CASSLIAGGPRSYEQYF
d_gene: TRBD2; v_gene: TRBV27; j_gene: TRBJ2-3; abundance: -; CDR3nt: TGTGCCAGCAGTTTTAGACTAGCGGGGACTACGCAGTATTTT; CDR3aa: CASSFRLAGTTQYF
d_gene: TRBD2; v_gene: TRBV10-1; j_gene: TRBJ2-1; abundance: -; CDR3nt: TGCGCCAGCAGCGACGGGACTAGCGGGAGCGGTGAGCAGTTCTTC; CDR3aa: CASSDGTSGSGEQFF
d_gene: -; v_gene: TRBV19; j_gene: TRBJ1-3; abundance: -; CDR3nt: TGTGCCAGTATTGACAGACCGAGCTCTGGAAACACCATATATTTT; CDR3aa: CASIDRPSSGNTIYF
d_gene: TRBD1; v_gene: TRBV5-1; j_gene: TRBJ2-5; abundance: -; CDR3nt: TGCGCCAGCAGCTCACAAAGACAGGGGGCTGGAGAGACCCAGTACTTC; CDR3aa: CASSSQRQGAGETQYF
d_gene: TRBD2; v_gene: TRBV27; j_gene: TRBJ2-7; abundance: -; CDR3nt: TGTGCCAGCAGCTTGAGTGGGGGACTACCTTTCTACGAGCAGTACTTC; CDR3aa: CASSLSGGLPFYEQYF
d_gene: TRBD2; v_gene: TRBV15; j_gene: TRBJ2-1; abundance: -; CDR3nt: TGTGCCACCAGCAGAGCCCCTAGCGGGAGCGCTTACAATGAGCAGTTCTTC; CDR3aa: CATSRAPSGSAYNEQFF
d_gene: -; v_gene: TRBV7-8; j_gene: TRBJ2-5; abundance: -; CDR3nt: TGTGCCAGCAGCTTAGATCCCTTCCAGGACCAAGAGACCCAGTACTTC; CDR3aa: CASSLDPFQDQETQYF
d_gene: -; v_gene: TRBV4-1; j_gene: TRBJ1-5; abundance: -; CDR3nt: TGCGCCAGCAGCCCCAGGGAGGGGGGGGGTCAGCCCCAGCATTTT; CDR3aa: CASSPREGGGQPQHF
d_gene: -; v_gene: TRBV28; j_gene: TRBJ2-7; abundance: -; CDR3nt: TGTGCCAGCAGTGGAGTAGGGTCGGGGTCCTACGAGCAGTACTTC; CDR3aa: CASSGVGSGSYEQYF
d_gene: -; v_gene: TRBV27; j_gene: TRBJ2-1; abundance: -; CDR3nt: TGTGCCAGCAGTACATACAGGGATAGAGGGGATGAGCAGTTCTTC; CDR3aa: CASSTYRDRGDEQFF
d_gene: -; v_gene: TRBV4-1; j_gene: TRBJ2-5; abundance: -; CDR3nt: TGCGCCAGCAGCCAAGATATGTTTAGAGAGACCCAGTACTTC; CDR3aa: CASSQDMFRETQYF
d_gene: -; v_gene: TRBV11-2; j_gene: TRBJ2-7; abundance: -; CDR3nt: TGTGCCAGCAGCGCCAAGGGAGAGCAGTACTTC; CDR3aa: CASSAKGEQYF
d_gene: TRBD2; v_gene: TRBV29-1; j_gene: TRBJ2-3; abundance: -; CDR3nt: TGCAGCGTTGGGGGACTAGCGGTAGGAACCACAGATACGCAGTATTTT; CDR3aa: CSVGGLAVGTTDTQYF
d_gene: -; v_gene: TRBV27; j_gene: TRBJ1-4; abundance: -; CDR3nt: TGTGCCAGCAGTTTTGGGGCCCTTAATGAAAAACTGTTTTTT; CDR3aa: CASSFGALNEKLFF
d_gene: TRBD2; v_gene: TRBV5-1; j_gene: TRBJ2-5; abundance: -; CDR3nt: TGCGCCAGCAGCATTACTAGCGGACAAGAGACCCAGTACTTC; CDR3aa: CASSITSGQETQYF
d_gene: -; v_gene: TRBV5-4; j_gene: TRBJ2-3; abundance: -; CDR3nt: TGTGCCAGCAGCTTGGAAGGGGCAGATACGCAGTATTTT; CDR3aa: CASSLEGADTQYF
d_gene: -; v_gene: TRBV27; j_gene: TRBJ2-3; abundance: -; CDR3nt: TGTGCCAGCAGTCCAGGGCCTGGTACGCAGTATTTT; CDR3aa: CASSPGPGTQYF
d_gene: -; v_gene: TRBV2; j_gene: TRBJ1-5; abundance: few; CDR3nt: TGTGCCAGCAGTGGGAATGTTCCGAAGGTGAGGGCGGGCAATCAGCCCCAGCATTTT; CDR3aa: CASSGNVPKVRAGNQPQHF